This T cell receptor (beta chain) was obtained from a study of blood T cells in healthy people across ages. Study overall: About one barcoded beta molecule was captured per two T cells (by template switching).

The germline gives CDR1 MGHRA, CDR2 YSYEKL. The CDR3 length is 18 residues. V gave up 0 bases and J gave up 6 bases; unmatched junction bases: 10. PCR was performed a second time for about 7 to 12 cycles using a sample-barcoded 5' primer and a J-beta primer mix. Each CDR3 protein gets one entry after TCRdb re-called the 5' RACE reads with MiXCR. Of 1.5 million to 2 million distinct CDR3 sequences listed, roughly 32% were seen once; the top ten hold approximately 11%. The source material was blood. This chain uses TRBV4-1 with TRBJ2-3; 12 nucleotides line up with TRBD2. The sequence derives from a woman aged 30 to 39 in good health. Here the CDR3 DNA reads TGCGCCAGCAGCCAAGACGGGCCCCCTAGCGGGGGGGCGGATACGCAGTATTTT. Translating gives CASSQDGPPSGGADTQYF.